The clone carrying this T cell receptor beta chain was seen at least ten times. The antigen is undetermined. This sample was included in a study of T cells in Graves' hyperthyroidism and ophthalmopathy. Study-level findings and limits: Before onset, ophthalmopathy was predicted by the model a median 6.5 months earlier.

There were TCR beta CDR3 regions amplified from RNA transcripts. First-round RT-PCR of the TCR CDR3 relied on the HTBI primer set. Via MiXCR, TCRdb re-called the multiplex PCR reads, giving one row per CDR3 protein. The sample carries approximately 560,000 distinct CDR3 sequences, around 45% recorded once. Germline loops: CDR1 ENHRY, CDR2 SYGVKD. V trimming: 6 bases; J trimming: 2 bases; junction bases outside the gene matches: 7. This CDR3 has 15 amino acids. This chain connects TRBV10-3 to TRBJ1-2; the match to TRBD1 covers 9 bases. Sequencing input: peripheral blood or thyroid tissue (not recorded which). This sequence was found in a woman under 30 with Graves' hyperthyroidism. CDR3 sequence reads: CAIRLRTGENYGYTF. CDR3 sequence (DNA): TGTGCCATCAGGTTGCGGACAGGGGAAAACTATGGCTACACCTTC.